The 8 T cell receptor beta chains given below trace back to one sample, sequenced in a study of regulatory T cells in long-lasting Graves disease. HTBI primers from iRepertoire and Arm-PCR of CDR3 regions yielded the TCR beta libraries. TCRdb fed the multiplex PCR reads into MiXCR, producing one record per CDR3 protein. The repertoire has 300,000 to 500,000 distinct CDR3 sequences, roughly 20% of them found once; the top ten carry roughly 20%. Time point noted: persistent/refractory GD, antithyroid drugs over 5 years with positive TRAb. PBMC RNA served as the TCR library source. The sample here was peripheral blood mononuclear cells (PBMCs), taken when the disease was refractory, from a patient treated with antithyroid drugs. The receptors were sampled from a female donor with Graves disease.

This clonotype has a count of ten or more. This chain links TRBV7-9 with TRBJ2-5, with 11 bases aligning to TRBD2. The CDR3 contains 17 residues. V dropped 5 bases and J dropped 4; count of bases not matched to a gene: 12. The germline V gene has CDR1 SEHNR and CDR2 FQNEAQ (reference sequence). The CDR3 DNA sequence: TGTGCCAGCAGCCTTAGCGGGAGGGCCTTCAAGGGAGAGACCCAGTACTTC. Translating gives CASSLSGRAFKGETQYF.

This clonotype was counted ten times or more. The genes are TRBV7-8 and TRBJ2-6; perhaps TRBD1 as D (5 bases). Trimming took off 1 base at V and 0 bases at J, with 10 bases between the two ends. This CDR3 contains 17 residues. Per the germline V gene, CDR1 is SGHVS and CDR2 is FQNEAQ. This CDR3 is CASSLGTLSSGANVLTF. CDR3 nucleotide sequence: TGTGCCAGCAGCTTAGGGACACTGAGCTCTGGGGCCAACGTCCTGACTTTC.

This clonotype was recorded at least ten times. The chain employs TRBV7-2 and TRBJ2-7, with 7 bases fitting TRBD2. The CDR3 runs 16 residues. The V segment lost 1 base and the J segment 0 bases; nucleotides outside the gene matches: 6. Germline V gene lookup returns CDR1 SGHTA and CDR2 FQGNSA. CDR3 sequence (DNA): TGTGCCAGCAGCTTAGGGGCTAGCGGCAGCTCCTACGAGCAGTACTTC. Residues: CASSLGASGSSYEQYF.

The chain couples TRBV12-3 or TRBV12-4 to TRBJ1-3; D uncertain. Trimming stripped 8 bases from V and 0 bases from J, with 8 bases between. The CDR3 runs 13 residues. CDR3 protein: CASWRNSGNTIYF. CDR3 nucleotide sequence: TGTGCCAGCTGGCGGAACTCTGGAAACACCATATATTTT.

The chain is built from TRBV6-5 and TRBJ2-2, with 11 bases matching TRBD2. V shed 4 bases, J shed 4 bases, and the junction held 8 bases outside the gene matches. This CDR3 region has 17 residues. Germline CDR1 is MNHEY and CDR2 is SVGAGI. The CDR3 spells CASSSTRLAGPTGELFF. As DNA, the CDR3 is TGTGCCAGCAGTTCAACAAGACTAGCGGGGCCCACCGGGGAGCTGTTTTTT.

This clonotype was seen repeatedly, ten times or more. The chain recombines TRBV3-1 with TRBJ1-2; D gene uncertain. The CDR3 consists of 12 residues. Trimming took 10 bases from V and 2 from J, leaving 11 bases between them. CDR1 and CDR2 from the germline V gene are LGHDT and YNNKEL (reference sequence). CDR3 in amino acids: CATSGRNYGYTF. DNA for the CDR3: TGTGCCACGAGCGGGCGGAACTATGGCTACACCTTC. The full variable domain, completed using reference TRBV3-1 and TRBJ1-2, is DTAVSQTPKYLVTQMGNDKSIKCEQNLGHDTMYWYKQDSKKFLKIMFSYNNKELIINETVPNRFSPKSPDKAHLNLHINSLELGDSAVYFCATSGRNYGYTFGSGTRLTVV.

This clonotype came up a few times. The chain links TRBV27 to TRBJ2-7; 9 positions agree with TRBD1. The CDR3 length is 16 residues. V lost 3 bases and J lost 2; bases outside the gene matches: 8. Germline V gene lookup returns CDR1 MNHEY and CDR2 SMNVEV (reference sequence). The CDR3 DNA reads as TGTGCCAGCAGTTTCGACCGGGACAGGGAAGCCTACGAGCAGTACTTC. Translated, it gives CASSFDRDREAYEQYF.

In its sample, this clonotype was seen many times. The chain uses TRBV28 and TRBJ2-4, with 8 bases matching TRBD1. V lost 0 bases, J lost 5 bases, and 6 bases stayed unmatched. Per germline, CDR1 MDHEN and CDR2 SYDVKM. The CDR3 is 16 amino acids. This CDR3 reads CASSLWVGQGQNIQYF. CDR3 nucleotide sequence: TGTGCCAGCAGTTTATGGGTCGGACAGGGCCAAAACATTCAGTACTTC. Full variable domain (remainder filled in from reference TRBV28 and TRBJ2-4): DVKVTQSSRYLVKRTGEKVFLECVQDMDHENMFWYRQDPGLGLRLIYFSYDVKMKEKGDIPEGYSVSREKKERFSLILESASTNQTSMYLCASSLWVGQGQNIQYFGAGTRLSVL.